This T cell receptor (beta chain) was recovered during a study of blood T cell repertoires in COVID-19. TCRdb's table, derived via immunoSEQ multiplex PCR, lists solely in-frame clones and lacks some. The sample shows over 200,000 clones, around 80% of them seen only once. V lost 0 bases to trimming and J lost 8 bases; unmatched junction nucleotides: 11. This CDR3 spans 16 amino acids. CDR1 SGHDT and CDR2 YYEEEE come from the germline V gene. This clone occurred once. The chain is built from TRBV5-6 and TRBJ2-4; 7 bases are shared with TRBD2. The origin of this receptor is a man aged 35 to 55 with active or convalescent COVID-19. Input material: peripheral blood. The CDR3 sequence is CASSLVTGGGVYIQYF. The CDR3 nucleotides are TGTGCCAGCAGCTTGGTAACCGGGGGAGGGGTATACATTCAGTACTTC.